The 17 T cell receptor beta chains reported below all come from one sample, sequenced in a study of CD8+ T cells in alopecia areata. In each case, RNA was isolated and then reverse transcribed into cDNA as the sequencing template. The assay was immunoSEQ multiplex PCR, and TCRdb's table has in-frame clones only and misses some. Listed for the sample are about 110,000 clones, none seen a single time. The specimen sequenced was lesional skin. The receptor source for this set is a C3H/HeJ mouse with alopecia areata. Strain MHC haplotype: H2-k.

This clone was seen more than once but under ten times. Gene names refer to mouse genes. From the germline J gene comes the end of the CDR3, since the read stops 4 residues before it. The chain employs TRBV19 and TRBJ2-5; TRBD2 matches at 10 bases. Germline trimming cut 2 bases from V and 2 bases from J; bases unmatched to any gene: 2. From germline, CDR1 is FNHDT and CDR2 SITEND (reference sequence). The CDR3 loop spans 15 amino acids. The CDR3 bases that were read are TGTGCCAGCAGTATCGGACTGGGGGCCCAAGAC. Its translation is CASSIGLGAQD. The full CDR3 is CASSIGLGAQDTQYF.

This clone was observed a few times. Gene names are mouse gene names. The sequenced CDR3 bases are TGTGCCAGCAGTGTAGGACATTCCAACGAA. This codes for CASSVGHSNE. The entire CDR3 is CASSVGHSNERLFF. The V and J genes are TRBV13-3 and TRBJ1-4; maybe TRBD1 (5 bases). The CDR3 goes on 4 residues after the read ends, and that part is filled in from the germline J gene. Germline lookup yields CDR1 NNHDY and CDR2 SYVADS. The CDR3 is made up of 14 amino acids. Trimming left V 3 bases short and J 1 base short, with 7 bases between.

This clone was counted between two and nine times. Any gene name here is a mouse gene name. The CDR3 end is not reached by the read, which stops 4 residues before it; the germline J gene fills it in. This chain connects TRBV13-3 to TRBJ2-4, with 7 bases matching TRBD2. Germline V CDR1 and CDR2: NNHDY, SYVADS. Trimming took 2 bases from V and 2 from J; bases not matched to a gene: 5. The length of the CDR3 is 15 residues. The CDR3 DNA, read in part, is TGTGCCAGCAGTGAGGCCTGGGGGTCTCAAAAC. Translated, it gives CASSEAWGSQN. The whole CDR3 region reads CASSEAWGSQNTLYF.

The sample holds many counts of this clone. Mouse gene names and germline throughout. The sequenced fragment ends 4 residues before the CDR3 boundary, so the rest is inferred from the germline J gene. The chain links TRBV19 to TRBJ1-2, with 9 bases that match TRBD1. Germline V CDR1 and CDR2: FNHDT, SITEND (reference sequence). The CDR3 length is 13 residues. J gave up 4 bases and V 5 bases, and 3 bases lay outside the gene matches. CDR3 amino acids: CASRQGAGSDYTF. Incomplete CDR3 DNA: TGTGCCAGCAGACAGGGGGCTGGCTCC.

Of note for this clone: The genes and germline here are from mouse. The read terminates 4 residues before the CDR3 end, so the remaining end is supplied by the germline J gene. This rearrangement joins TRBV1 to TRBJ2-2, with D perhaps TRBD1 (6 bases). CDR1 and CDR2 from the germline V gene are NSQYPW and LRSPGD (reference sequence). Trimming stripped 4 bases from V and 2 bases from J, with 11 bases between. The CDR3 is 15 amino acids. CDR3 DNA (partial): TGCACCTGCAGTGGAACAGGGTTGAACACCGGG. Residues: CTCSGTGLNTG. The CDR3, in full, reads CTCSGTGLNTGQLYF.

This clone showed up many times. Gene names and germline refer to mouse. The read is 4 residues too short to cover the CDR3 end, so that end is filled in from the germline J gene. The chain uses TRBV13-3 and TRBJ2-1; the match to TRBD2 covers 7 bases. CDR3 length: 16 amino acids. Germline V gives CDR1 NNHDY, CDR2 SYVADS. The junction had 6 bases not matched to a gene; V was cut back by 0 bases and J by 3 bases. CDR3 sequence: CASSDVVGGSYAEQFF. CDR3 DNA, as far as it was read: TGTGCCAGCAGTGATGTGGTTGGGGGGTCCTATGCT.

This clone has more than one count but fewer than ten. Mouse germline and gene names are used. Coverage ceases 4 residues before the CDR3 finishes, and the germline J gene fills in the end. The J gene is TRBJ2-2, the V gene TRBV19; D is unclear. CDR1 and CDR2 from the germline V gene are FNHDT and SITEND (reference sequence). The CDR3 is 14 amino acids. V was clipped by 2 bases and J by 0 bases, with 5 bases between them. The CDR3 region is CASSILSNTGQLYF. Partial CDR3 DNA: TGTGCCAGCAGTATCCTGTCAAACACCGGG.

This clone was found a few times. Gene names are mouse gene names. Read coverage stops 4 residues before the CDR3 terminus; the germline J gene supplies the remainder. The chain is built from TRBV13-3 and TRBJ2-7; 10 bases match TRBD1. The CDR3 contains 15 residues. V shed 2 bases and J 3 bases; nucleotides not matched to a gene: 5. Germline loops: CDR1 NNHDY, CDR2 SYVADS. CDR3 sequence reads: CASSEGDRGLYEQYF. CDR3 DNA, as far as it was read: TGTGCCAGCAGTGAGGGGGACAGGGGCCTCTAT.

Comments on this clone: The genes and germline here are from mouse. The read ends 4 residues shy of where the CDR3 ends; the end is completed using the germline J gene. The rearrangement uses TRBV31 and TRBJ2-2; 7 nucleotides align to TRBD2. V shed 0 bases, J shed 3 bases, and the junction held 1 base outside the gene matches. The CDR3 length is 14 residues. Germline CDR1 and CDR2: GKSSPN and SITVG. The CDR3 reads CAWSLGGDTGQLYF. The CDR3 DNA, read in part, is TGTGCCTGGAGTCTGGGGGGGGACACCGGG. The variable domain in full, completed from reference TRBV31 and TRBJ2-2, reads AQTIHQWPVAEIKAVGSPLSLGCTIKGKSSPNLYWYWQATGGTLQQLFYSITVGQVESVVQLNLSASRPKDDQFILSTEKLLLSHSGFYLCAWSLGGDTGQLYFGEGSKLTVL.

This clone was counted ten times or more. Gene names refer to mouse genes. Read sequence stops 4 residues before the CDR3 end, and the germline J gene provides the missing end. The chain uses TRBV13-3 and TRBJ2-7, with 7 nucleotides matching TRBD1. The germline gives CDR1 NNHDY, CDR2 SYVADS. This CDR3 is built from 13 residues. Partial CDR3 DNA: TGTGCCAGCAGTGAACAGGGGAGGGAT. Protein: CASSEQGRD. The entire CDR3 is CASSEQGRDEQYF.

This clone appeared a few times. The junction shows a germline mismatch at one end, possibly a read error. Mouse gene names and germline throughout. The sequence runs out 4 residues before the end of the CDR3; the remainder is reconstructed from the germline J gene. V is TRBV1 and J is TRBJ2-3, with 11 positions matching TRBD1. CDR1 is NSQYPW and CDR2 is LRSPGD in the germline V gene (reference sequence). The length of the CDR3 is 17 residues. The CDR3 is CPCSGRDRGASAETLYF. The CDR3 DNA, read in part, is TGCCCCTGCAGTGGTCGGGACAGGGGGGCTAGTGCAGAA.

This clone was picked up a small number of times. TCRdb's protein and the translated DNA diverge at residue 11; the protein reported here is the translation of the DNA. The germline and genes are mouse ones. Sequencing ends 3 residues short of the CDR3 end; the germline J gene provides the rest. The rearrangement joins TRBV13-3 to TRBJ1-6; a possible D gene is TRBD1 (5 bases). TRBJ1-6 is reported as an ORF; its role is uncertain. This CDR3 contains 14 residues. CDR1 and CDR2 from the germline V gene are NNHDY and SYVADS. V was pared by 6 bases and J by 0 bases, with 7 bases between. The CDR3 loop reads CASKTDSYNSPLYF. The part of the CDR3 DNA that was read is TGTGCCAGCAAGACAGATTCCTATAATTCGCCC.

This clone was seen a few times. Gene labels here are mouse ones. The read ends 4 residues early relative to the CDR3; the germline J gene fills the gap. This chain joins TRBV19 and TRBJ1-4; TRBD1 aligns across 10 bases. With 2 bases clipped from V and 6 bases from J, the junction kept 4 bases outside the gene matches. Germline lookup yields CDR1 FNHDT and CDR2 SITEND (reference sequence). CDR3 size: 15 residues. CDR3 amino acids: CASSIRDRGYERLFF. The DNA read from the CDR3 is TGTGCCAGCAGTATTCGGGACAGGGGTTACGAA.

There are many counts of this clone. The germline and genes are mouse ones. The CDR3 is cut off 4 residues early in the read; its end comes from the germline J gene. The chain combines TRBV13-3 with TRBJ2-7, with D perhaps matching TRBD1 (6 bases). The CDR3 extends over 16 amino acids. Germline assignment: CDR1 NNHDY and CDR2 SYVADS. Trimming took 0 bases from V and 0 from J, leaving 13 bases between them. CDR3 DNA (partial): TGTGCCAGCAGTGATGCATCAGGACAGAGCTCCTAT. Amino acid sequence: CASSDASGQSSY. The full CDR3 reads CASSDASGQSSYEQYF.

A few counts support this clone. The listed genes are named as in mouse. The part of the CDR3 DNA that was read is TGTGCCAGCTCCCCCAGGGAGGTAGAATAT. Residues: CASSPREVEY. The CDR3 as a whole reads CASSPREVEYEQYF. The chain employs TRBV12-1 and TRBJ2-7; D may be TRBD1 (5 bases). The DNA ends 4 residues before the CDR3 does, and the rest of the CDR3 is filled in from the germline J gene. Germline V lookup: CDR1 SGHSN, CDR2 HYEKVE. The CDR3 contains 14 residues.

As concerns this clone: Genes here carry mouse names. The read terminates 4 residues before the CDR3 end, so the remaining end is supplied by the germline J gene. The chain links TRBV13-3 to TRBJ2-2, with TRBD1 matching over 9 bases. The CDR3 has 14 residues. The V gene end was trimmed by 7 bases and the J gene end by 4 bases; junction bases not matched to a gene: 5. Germline V gives CDR1 NNHDY, CDR2 SYVADS. CDR3 amino acids: CASHRGRSTGQLYF. The sequenced part of the CDR3 DNA is TGTGCCAGCCACAGGGGGCGCTCCACCGGG.

This clone was counted between two and nine times. Gene names are mouse gene names. The CDR3 goes on 4 residues after the read ends, and that part is filled in from the germline J gene. This chain links TRBV31 with TRBJ2-1, with unresolved D. Trimming took 4 bases from V and 0 from J, leaving 4 bases between them. This CDR3 is built from 12 residues. The germline CDR1 and CDR2 sequences are GKSSPN and SITVG. The CDR3 sequence: CAWMGNYAEQFF. CDR3 DNA (partial): TGTGCCTGGATGGGTAACTATGCT. The full variable domain, with the rest looked up from reference TRBV31 and TRBJ2-1, is AQTIHQWPVAEIKAVGSPLSLGCTIKGKSSPNLYWYWQATGGTLQQLFYSITVGQVESVVQLNLSASRPKDDQFILSTEKLLLSHSGFYLCAWMGNYAEQFFGPGTRLTVL.